The T cell receptor beta chain under discussion was sequenced for a study of T cells in Graves' hyperthyroidism and ophthalmopathy. Overall study context: Blood was drawn when the patient was first diagnosed and still untreated.

The table lists this clonotype with a count of one. No antigen is known for it. General study points: Patients with ophthalmopathy were separated from those with stable hyperthyroidism by a 13 V-J model.

Researchers amplified the TCR beta CDR3 regions from RNA transcripts. The HTBI primer set was used in a first-round RT-PCR of the TCR CDR3. MiXCR, run by TCRdb on the multiplex PCR reads, gives a single entry per CDR3 protein. The table has hundreds of thousands of distinct CDR3 sequences, approximately 14% seen once; the top ten hold 13% to 15%. The sequencing input was blood. This receptor was taken from a woman aged 18-30 years with Graves' hyperthyroidism.

The CDR3 reads CASSVEQGSGYTF. The CDR3 DNA is TGTGCCAGCAGCGTAGAGCAGGGGAGTGGCTACACCTTC. This chain links TRBV9 with TRBJ1-2, with D possibly matching TRBD1 (6 bases). Trimming cost V 0 bases and J 7 bases, with 10 bases left between them. CDR1 and CDR2 (germline): SGDLS, YYNGEE. The CDR3 loop spans 13 amino acids.